Presented here are 9 T cell receptor beta chains from one specimen sequenced in a study of T cell responses to AZD1222 COVID-19 vaccine. Produced via immunoSEQ multiplex PCR; TCRdb's table is partial and in-frame only. Here the sample spans fewer than 100,000 clones, 90% being singletons. Sequenced material: peripheral blood, taken on day 0 of AZD1222 vaccination. These receptors all stem from an adult in good health.

The chain has TRBV9 and TRBJ2-3; D call uncertain. V lost 0 bases and J 4 bases, leaving 12 bases between the germline ends. This CDR3 contains 15 residues. Germline lookup yields CDR1 SGDLS and CDR2 YYNGEE. CDR3 sequence (DNA): TGTGCCAGCAGCGTAGTTGAAGGGTTCCCAGATACGCAGTATTTT. The encoded protein is CASSVVEGFPDTQYF.

V and J are TRBV3-1 (or the pseudogene TRBV3-2) and TRBJ1-4; D not certain. This CDR3 is 12 amino acids long. Germline CDR1 reads LGHDT; CDR2 reads YNNKEL (reference sequence). V lost 8 bases to trimming and J lost 1 base, with 5 bases between them. The CDR3 bases are TGTGCCAGCCCCCGAACTAATGAAAAACTGTTTTTT. Amino acids: CASPRTNEKLFF.

This clone showed up just a few times. The chain combines TRBV6-5 with TRBJ2-2; TRBD1 agrees at 10 bases. Germline-derived CDR1 and CDR2 are MNHEY and SVGAGI. The CDR3 spans 15 residues. The J segment lost 4 bases and the V segment lost 7 bases, leaving 6 bases of the junction unmatched. The CDR3 sequence is CASTSGQGVTGELFF. CDR3 coding DNA: TGTGCCAGCACTTCAGGACAGGGGGTCACCGGGGAGCTGTTTTTT.

The chain's CDR3 is CASSFSHGTDNYGYTF. The CDR3 DNA follows: TGTGCCAGCAGCTTCAGTCACGGGACAGATAACTATGGCTACACCTTC. The chain combines TRBV11-1 with TRBJ1-2, with 7 bases fitting TRBD1. V was pared by 3 bases and J by 1 base, with 8 bases of the junction left unmatched. Germline V gene sequence: CDR1 SGHAT, CDR2 FQDESV (reference sequence). The CDR3 extends over 16 amino acids.

In DNA, the CDR3 is TGTGCCAGCAGCGATTCAGGGACAGGGGTCGATGAGCAGTTCTTC. Translation gives CASSDSGTGVDEQFF. The chain is built from TRBV9 and TRBJ2-1; 10 bases match TRBD1. The CDR3 has 15 amino acids. The J segment lost 8 bases and the V segment lost 3 bases, leaving 8 bases of the junction unmatched. Germline V lookup: CDR1 SGDLS, CDR2 YYNGEE.

The rearrangement uses TRBV5-1 and TRBJ1-2; D perhaps matches TRBD1 (5 bases). This CDR3 region has 14 residues. Germline CDR1 and CDR2: SGHRS and YFSETQ. V dropped 7 bases and J dropped 7 bases, with 20 bases sitting between them. As DNA, the CDR3 is TGCGCCAGCTCCAAACAAACAGGTTCAACTGGCTACACCTTC. Translating gives CASSKQTGSTGYTF. Full variable domain (missing parts from reference TRBV5-1 and TRBJ1-2): KAGVTQTPRYLIKTRGQQVTLSCSPISGHRSVSWYQQTPGQGLQFLFEYFSETQRNKGNFPGRFSGRQFSNSRSEMNVSTLELGDSALYLCASSKQTGSTGYTFGSGTRLTVV.

The chain carries TRBV3-1 (or the pseudogene TRBV3-2) and TRBJ1-1, with D perhaps TRBD1 (5 bases). The V end was cut by 4 bases, the J end by 6 bases, with 12 bases between. The length of the CDR3 is 13 residues. The germline V gene has CDR1 LGHDT and CDR2 YNNKEL (reference sequence). CDR3 nucleotides: TGTGCCAGCAGCCTCGGGGCAGTGTCTGAAGCTTTCTTT. It yields the protein CASSLGAVSEAFF.

The chain employs TRBV4-1 and TRBJ1-1; possibly TRBD1 for D (6 bases). Germline V lookup: CDR1 MGHRA, CDR2 YSYEKL. The CDR3 has 14 residues. The V end lost 6 bases, the J end lost 0 bases, and 11 bases lay between the germline ends. Here the CDR3 DNA reads TGCGCCAGCAGGAAACAGGGCCTGAACACTGAAGCTTTCTTT. It codes for CASRKQGLNTEAFF.

This clone has a single count. This chain uses TRBV6-2 or TRBV6-3 with TRBJ2-3; 8 positions agree with TRBD1. The CDR3 is made up of 16 amino acids. Per the germline V gene, CDR1 is MNHEY and CDR2 is SVGEGT. V gave up 5 bases and J gave up 1 base; unmatched junction bases: 8. DNA for the CDR3: TGTGCCAGCAGTACCTACCAGGGGGCAGGCACAGATACGCAGTATTTT. This sequence encodes CASSTYQGAGTDTQYF.